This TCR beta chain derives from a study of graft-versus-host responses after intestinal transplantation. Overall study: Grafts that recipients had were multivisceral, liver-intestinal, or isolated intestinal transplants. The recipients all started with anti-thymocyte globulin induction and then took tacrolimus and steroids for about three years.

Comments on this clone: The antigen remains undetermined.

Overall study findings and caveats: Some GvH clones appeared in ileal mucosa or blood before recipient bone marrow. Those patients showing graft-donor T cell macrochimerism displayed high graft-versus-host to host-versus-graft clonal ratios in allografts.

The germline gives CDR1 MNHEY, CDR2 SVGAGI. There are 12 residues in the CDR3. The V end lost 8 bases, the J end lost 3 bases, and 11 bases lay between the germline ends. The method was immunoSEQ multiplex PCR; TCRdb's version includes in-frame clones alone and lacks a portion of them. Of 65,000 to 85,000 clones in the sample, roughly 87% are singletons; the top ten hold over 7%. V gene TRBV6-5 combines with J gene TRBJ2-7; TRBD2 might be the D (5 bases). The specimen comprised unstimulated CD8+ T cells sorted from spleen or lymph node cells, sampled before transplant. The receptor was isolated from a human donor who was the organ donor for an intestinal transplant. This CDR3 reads CASGGSFYEQYF. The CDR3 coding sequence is TGTGCCAGCGGCGGGTCGTTCTACGAGCAGTACTTC.